This is a list of T cell receptor beta chains from one sample in a study of blood T cell repertoires in COVID-19. Produced via immunoSEQ multiplex PCR; TCRdb's table is partial and in-frame only. The sample has 180,000 or so clones; 80% to 85% are singletons. The material sequenced was PBMCs or T cells enriched from blood (not recorded which). The receptors come from a man aged 40-50 years who had recovered from COVID-19. Both conserved end residues are part of each CDR3. The D gene is left open where the match is weak. For some rows the clone size is stated as once, few or many, or as a class when expanded; others skip it.

>-|-|TRBJ2-2|TRBV3-1/TRBV3-2
TGTGCCAGCAGCTACAGGACAGCAACCGGGGAGCTGTTTTTT
CASSYRTATGELFF
>-|TRBD1|TRBJ1-1|TRBV6-4
TGTGCCAGCAGTGACCCACCGGGACAGGGGAACACTGAAGCTTTCTTT
CASSDPPGQGNTEAFF
>-|-|TRBJ1-6|TRBV6-1
TGTGCCAGCAGTGATCAGGGGCAGAATAATTCACCCCTCCACTTT
CASSDQGQNNSPLHF
>few|-|TRBJ2-2|TRBV19
TGTGCCAGTAGTACGCGGTCTGCCGGGGAGCTGTTTTTT
CASSTRSAGELFF
>-|TRBD1|TRBJ2-7|TRBV30
TGTGCCTGGAGTGTACAGGGGGCCCACGAGCAGTACTTC
CAWSVQGAHEQYF
>-|-|TRBJ1-5|TRBV19
TGTGCCAGTAGTATAGGATCAGTCGCTCGGCCCCAGCATTTT
CASSIGSVARPQHF
>-|TRBD1|TRBJ1-6|TRBV5-1
TGCGCCAGCAGCCCCACGGCCCGACAGGGTACGGATTCACCCCTCCACTTT
CASSPTARQGTDSPLHF
>-|TRBD1|TRBJ2-7|TRBV6-5
TGTGCCAGCAGCTGGGACAGCTCCTACGAGCAGTACTTC
CASSWDSSYEQYF
>-|-|TRBJ2-1|TRBV5-1
TGCGCCAGCGCTATCCCGGACAATGAGCAGTTCTTC
CASAIPDNEQFF
>-|-|TRBJ1-2|TRBV5-5
TGTGCCAGCAGCTTGAATTCTTTCGTGGCGGGGGCATCGGGTGACTATGGCTACACCTTC
CASSLNSFVAGASGDYGYTF
>-|-|TRBJ1-1|TRBV30
TGTGCCTGGGCCCTGGGGCGGATGAACACTGAAGCTTTCTTT
CAWALGRMNTEAFF
>-|-|TRBJ2-2|TRBV11-2
TGTGCCAGCAGCTTAGGCCCGAGACGACGACGAGGGGGGGAGCTGTTTTTT
CASSLGPRRRRGGELFF
>-|TRBD1|TRBJ1-2|TRBV10-3
TGTGCCATCAGTCCCGGGACAGCCTATGGCTACACCTTC
CAISPGTAYGYTF
>once|TRBD2|TRBJ2-1|TRBV7-2
TGTGCCAGCAGATTAACTAGCGTAGTTCCCAATGAGCAGTTCTTC
CASRLTSVVPNEQFF
>-|-|TRBJ2-1|TRBV6-5
TGTGCCAGCAGTCAGGGTATCAATGAGCAGTTCTTC
CASSQGINEQFF
>-|-|TRBJ2-4|TRBV5-6
TGTGCCAGCAGCCGGACGCGGGGTAGGGTGAACATTCAGTACTTC
CASSRTRGRVNIQYF
>-|-|TRBJ2-3|TRBV5-6
TGTGCCAGCAGCTTGGGATCACACACAGATACGCAGTATTTT
CASSLGSHTDTQYF
>once|-|TRBJ1-1|TRBV11-2
TGTGCCAGCAGCCCCGACAGCACTGAAGCTTTCTTT
CASSPDSTEAFF
>-|-|TRBJ1-6|TRBV20-1
TGCAGTGCTAGTCGGAGGGGCCGGGAGAATTCACCCCTCCACTTT
CSASRRGRENSPLHF
>-|-|TRBJ1-3|TRBV6-5
TGTGCCAGCAGTTACTCCGGGGACTTCTCTGGAAACACCATATATTTT
CASSYSGDFSGNTIYF
>-|-|TRBJ2-7|TRBV5-1
TGCGCCAGCAGCCTGCAGGGGACGACCGACGAGCAGTACTTC
CASSLQGTTDEQYF
>-|TRBD1|TRBJ2-7|TRBV9
TGTGCCAGCAGCCCTTGGACAGGGCTGGGCTACGAGCAGTACTTC
CASSPWTGLGYEQYF
>-|-|TRBJ1-1|TRBV9
TGTGCCAGCAGCCCCAACAGGGAGAACACTGAAGCTTTCTTT
CASSPNRENTEAFF
>-|TRBD1|TRBJ2-7|TRBV25-1
TGTGCCAGCAGGGACAGGGGGATCCACGAGCAGTACTTC
CASRDRGIHEQYF
>-|TRBD1|TRBJ2-2|TRBV4-3
TGCGCCAGCAGCCAAGTCCGCCCCGGGACAGGGGCTGACATCACCGGGGAGCTGTTTTTT
CASSQVRPGTGADITGELFF
>-|TRBD1|TRBJ1-6|TRBV6-5
TGTGCCAGCAGTACGGGGGACAGGGGTAATTCACCCCTCCACTTT
CASSTGDRGNSPLHF
>-|-|TRBJ1-1|TRBV5-1
TGCGCCAGCAGCTTCGATACAGGGAGCACTGAAGCTTTCTTT
CASSFDTGSTEAFF
>-|-|TRBJ1-4|TRBV28
TGTGCCAGCAGTTTGGGCGGGCTCGGAAAACTGTTTTTT
CASSLGGLGKLFF
>-|-|TRBJ1-1|TRBV6-5
TGTGCCAGCATCCAGGGGTGGAACACTGAAGCTTTCTTT
CASIQGWNTEAFF
>-|TRBD2|TRBJ2-3|TRBV6-6
TGTGCCAGCAGTCGGACTAGCGGGGGGGCCTTACCAGATACGCAGTATTTT
CASSRTSGGALPDTQYF
>-|TRBD1|TRBJ1-4|TRBV10-3
TGTGCCATCCGAGGACAGGGAGTTGGAAAACTGTTTTTT
CAIRGQGVGKLFF
>-|TRBD1|TRBJ2-1|TRBV7-8
TGTGCCAGCAGGAGCACCCTCGGGACAGGGCAGTTCTTC
CASRSTLGTGQFF
>-|-|TRBJ1-5|TRBV21-1
TGTGCCAGCAGCAAAGTGGGGACAGGGGATGAGAAGTCTGAGTGGAGGCCCCAGCATTTT
CASSKVGTGDEKSEWRPQHF
>-|TRBD1|TRBJ2-5|TRBV9
TGTGCCAGCAGCGACGGACAGGGGATCCCTGAGACCCAGTACTTC
CASSDGQGIPETQYF
>-|-|TRBJ2-2|TRBV10-2
TGCGCCAGCAGTCAGGCCCTCAGGGAGCTGTTTTTT
CASSQALRELFF
>-|TRBD2|TRBJ2-2|TRBV3-1/TRBV3-2
TGTGCCAGCAGCCAAGATCTGCGTCTAGCGGATAACACCGGGGAGCTGTTTTTT
CASSQDLRLADNTGELFF
>-|TRBD1|TRBJ2-1|TRBV7-9
TGTGCCAGCAGGAGGGGACAGGGGACGAATGAGCAGTTCTTC
CASRRGQGTNEQFF
>-|TRBD2|TRBJ2-1|TRBV7-2
TGTGCCAGCAGCTTTTACAGACTAGCGGGGGACAATGAGCAGTTCTTC
CASSFYRLAGDNEQFF
>-|-|TRBJ1-4|TRBV4-3
TGCGCCAGCAGCCAAAAGGGTCGGGTGGGGAGAGAAAAACTGTTTTTT
CASSQKGRVGREKLFF
>-|TRBD2|TRBJ2-5|TRBV9
TGTGCCAGCAGCGCCCAACCAGCGGGGGTTATGGAGACCCAGTACTTC
CASSAQPAGVMETQYF
>-|TRBD1|TRBJ2-6|TRBV3-1/TRBV3-2
TGTGCCAGCAGCCCGCGGACAGGGGGTTCTGGGGCCAACGTCCTGACTTTC
CASSPRTGGSGANVLTF
>-|TRBD2|TRBJ2-7|TRBV30
TGTGCCTGCACCAGCGCTAGCGGGGCGTACGAGCAGTACTTC
CACTSASGAYEQYF
>-|-|TRBJ1-1|TRBV18
TGTGCCAGCTCACTACAGGTGAACACTGAAGCTTTCTTT
CASSLQVNTEAFF
>-|-|TRBJ1-1|TRBV9
TGTGCCAGCAGCGTAGGTTCGGGGATCACTGAAGCTTTCTTT
CASSVGSGITEAFF
>-|-|TRBJ1-1|TRBV28
TGTGCCAGCAGCACCGGTTCGGGGAACACTGAAGCTTTCTTT
CASSTGSGNTEAFF
>-|-|TRBJ2-2|TRBV4-1
TGCGCCAGCAGCTACTCAGGGGCGAACACCGGGGAGCTGTTTTTT
CASSYSGANTGELFF
>few|-|TRBJ1-2|TRBV2
TGTGCCAGCAGTGCGGGCGCCAGGGAAAATGGCTACACCTTC
CASSAGARENGYTF
>-|-|TRBJ1-1|TRBV7-2
TGTGCCAGCAGCTTGATAGATAACACTGAAGCTTTCTTT
CASSLIDNTEAFF
>-|TRBD1|TRBJ2-7|TRBV4-1
TGCGCCAGCAGCCACTCTAGGACAGGGTCCTACGAGCAGTACTTC
CASSHSRTGSYEQYF
>once|TRBD1|TRBJ1-1|TRBV7-7
TGTGCTAGCAGCTTAGATGACAGGGCCCAAGCTTTCTTT
CASSLDDRAQAFF
>-|TRBD2|TRBJ2-2|TRBV2
TGTGCCAGCAGTGAATTGGGTAGCGGGGGGGCCCTCACCGGGGAGCTGTTTTTT
CASSELGSGGALTGELFF
>-|TRBD1|TRBJ1-2|TRBV5-6
TGTGCCAGCAGGATGGGACAGTTCTATGGCTACACCTTC
CASRMGQFYGYTF
>few|TRBD1|TRBJ2-3|TRBV6-5
TGTGCCAGCAGAGGGGACAGAATATTGACAGATACGCAGTATTTT
CASRGDRILTDTQYF
>-|TRBD1|TRBJ2-7|TRBV28
TGTGCCAGCAGTTCCGCAGGGGGCGCGGTTGAAGAGCAGTACTTC
CASSSAGGAVEEQYF